These T cell receptor beta chains were read from a single sample in a study of technical replicates of blood from several donors. Produced via immunoSEQ multiplex PCR; TCRdb's table is partial and in-frame only. The sample consists of about 70,000 clones, roughly 94% of them appearing once. Sequencing was done on a sample of T cells isolated from PBMCs. Receptors originate from a human donor in good health. Both conserved end residues are part of each CDR3. A D gene is named only where the DNA matches it firmly. Clone size is not always given. Where it is, it says once, few, many or a class for expanded clones.

>TRBV6-5|-|TRBJ2-7|-
TGTGCCAGCAGTTTCAGGGCAGCCTTCTCCTACGAGCAGTACTTC
CASSFRAAFSYEQYF
>TRBV7-8|-|TRBJ2-7|-
TGTGCCAGCAGCCCACTTCCCGACTATGTCTTATACTACGAGCAGTACTTC
CASSPLPDYVLYYEQYF
>TRBV7-2|-|TRBJ2-7|-
TGTGCCAGCAGCCCGAACCGGCTGGGGCGGAACGAGCAGTACTTC
CASSPNRLGRNEQYF
>TRBV30|-|TRBJ1-1|TRBD1
TGTGCCTGGAGTAAGGTCGGGACAGGAGCTTTCTTT
CAWSKVGTGAFF
>TRBV15|-|TRBJ1-2|-
TGTGCCACCAGCTCTAGTCCGAGGTATTCGGGCTACACCTTC
CATSSSPRYSGYTF
>TRBV28|-|TRBJ2-6|TRBD2
TGTGCCAGCAGCCCCCTTCCTAGCGGGAGGCTATTGAGCTCTGGGGCCAACGTCCTGACTTTC
CASSPLPSGRLLSSGANVLTF
>TRBV4-1|-|TRBJ2-7|-
TGCGCCAGCAGCCCCACGGGAACATCCTACGAGCAGTACTTC
CASSPTGTSYEQYF
>TRBV5-1|-|TRBJ2-1|TRBD2
TGCGCCAGCAGCTTGTTGCCTCTAGCGGGAGGAGAAGGTGAGCAGTTCTTC
CASSLLPLAGGEGEQFF
>TRBV27|few|TRBJ2-5|-
TGTGCCAGCAGTTTAATGGGGGGAAGGGAGACCCAGTACTTC
CASSLMGGRETQYF
>TRBV5-1|-|TRBJ2-7|TRBD1
TGCGCCAGCAGCTTGGCCATTCACAGGACAGGGTCTTCCGACGAGCAGTACTTC
CASSLAIHRTGSSDEQYF
>TRBV19|-|TRBJ1-4|-
TGTGCCAGTAGTATAGTCCCGGTACAAAAACTGTTTTTT
CASSIVPVQKLFF
>TRBV6-1|-|TRBJ1-4|-
TGTGCCAGCAGCGGGAGGGCAGATAATGAAAAACTGTTTTTT
CASSGRADNEKLFF
>TRBV27|-|TRBJ2-1|TRBD1
TGTGCCAGCAGTTCTCTGGGGACAGGGGGTATGGATGAGCAGTTCTTC
CASSSLGTGGMDEQFF
>TRBV30|-|TRBJ1-4|-
TGTGCCTGGAGTGCCGGTTATAATGAAAAACTGTTTTTT
CAWSAGYNEKLFF
>TRBV12-5|-|TRBJ1-5|TRBD1
TGTGCTAGTGGTTTGCAACGACAGGGTTGGGGGCAGCCCCAGCATTTT
CASGLQRQGWGQPQHF
>TRBV5-1|-|TRBJ1-2|TRBD1
TGCGCCAGCAGCCCAACCCTCGACAGGGGGGGAAGCTATGGCTACACCTTC
CASSPTLDRGGSYGYTF
>TRBV5-4|few|TRBJ2-5|TRBD1
TGTGCCAGCAGCTTACCTACAGGGGGCGGAAGGGAGACCCAGTACTTC
CASSLPTGGGRETQYF
>TRBV28|-|TRBJ2-5|-
TGTGCCAGCAGTCCGGGACTGCCAGGAGAGACCCAGTACTTC
CASSPGLPGETQYF
>TRBV2|-|TRBJ1-2|-
TGTGCCAGCAGTGTCGGTCGAGATCGCGGATATGGCTACACCTTC
CASSVGRDRGYGYTF
>TRBV7-9|once|TRBJ2-2|-
TGTGCCAGCAGCTTATTTGACAGGTCGAACACCGGGGAGCTGTTTTTT
CASSLFDRSNTGELFF
>TRBV5-1|-|TRBJ1-5|TRBD1
TGCGCCAGCAGCTTGTGGGGACAGGGCGGTGAGCCCCAGCATTTT
CASSLWGQGGEPQHF
>TRBV27|-|TRBJ2-1|TRBD1
TGTGCCAGCAGTTTATTGGCCGGCAGGGGGAAGGCCTACAATGAGCAGTTCTTC
CASSLLAGRGKAYNEQFF
>TRBV6-6|once|TRBJ1-4|TRBD1
TGTGCCAGCAGTGACGAACAGGGGATTAATGAAAAACTGTTTTTT
CASSDEQGINEKLFF
>TRBV4-1|-|TRBJ1-1|-
TGCGCCAGCAGCCCCCCAGGTCCTCAATTCGCTGAAGCTTTCTTT
CASSPPGPQFAEAFF
>TRBV6-5|-|TRBJ2-3|TRBD1
TGTGCCAGCAGTTTCCATCCGGGACAGGGGCCAGATACGCAGTATTTT
CASSFHPGQGPDTQYF
>TRBV5-6|-|TRBJ1-1|TRBD1
TGTGCCAGCAGCCACTACTGGGACAGGAAGAACACTGAAGCTTTCTTT
CASSHYWDRKNTEAFF
>TRBV19|-|TRBJ2-1|TRBD2
TGTGCCAGTAGTATAGCGGGAGGTCTTAACAATGAGCAGTTCTTC
CASSIAGGLNNEQFF
>TRBV4-2|-|TRBJ2-3|TRBD1
TGTGCCAGCAGCCAGGACCGGACAGGGTTCACAGATACGCAGTATTTT
CASSQDRTGFTDTQYF
>TRBV7-6|-|TRBJ1-1|-
TGTGCCAGCAGCTTAGCTAGGGACGGAGGGGCTGAAGCTTTCTTT
CASSLARDGGAEAFF
>TRBV7-6|-|TRBJ2-3|TRBD2
TGTGCCAGCAGCTTAGTGGCTAGCGGGGACGGAGATACGCAGTATTTT
CASSLVASGDGDTQYF
>TRBV19|-|TRBJ2-1|TRBD2
TGTGCCAGTAGTATGGCTAGCGGGGGGGCCAAACAGCAGTTCTTC
CASSMASGGAKQQFF
>TRBV6-1|-|TRBJ2-1|-
TGTGCCAGCAGCATCTACAATGAGCAGTTCTTC
CASSIYNEQFF
>TRBV18|few|TRBJ1-1|-
TGTGCCAGTCAAGGTCGGGCGGGATTGAACACTGAAGCTTTCTTT
CASQGRAGLNTEAFF
>TRBV4-1|-|TRBJ2-3|TRBD2
TGCGCCAGCACCAGACTAGCGGATCGCACAGATACGCAGTATTTT
CASTRLADRTDTQYF
>TRBV27|-|TRBJ1-6|-
TGTGCCAGCACTCGGACAGTCTCGTCTCTTAGTTCACCCCTCCACTTT
CASTRTVSSLSSPLHF
>TRBV9|-|TRBJ2-5|TRBD2
TGTGCCAGCAGTCTGAGGACTAGCGGACAAGAGACCCAGTACTTC
CASSLRTSGQETQYF
>TRBV5-1|-|TRBJ2-5|-
TGCGCCAGCAGCTTGCAGGTGGAGGGAGAGACCCAGTACTTC
CASSLQVEGETQYF
>TRBV7-9|once|TRBJ2-7|-
TGTGCCAGCAGCTTAAGCCCCAATACAGGCTACGAGCAGTACTTC
CASSLSPNTGYEQYF
>TRBV11-3|-|TRBJ1-1|-
TGTGCCAGCAGCGTGGGGGAGGGCGCCACTGAAGCTTTCTTT
CASSVGEGATEAFF
>TRBV5-1|once|TRBJ2-7|TRBD2
TGCGCCAGCAGCTTGGTCCCGGGAGGGGCCTACGAGCAGTACTTC
CASSLVPGGAYEQYF
>TRBV7-9|-|TRBJ2-1|TRBD1
TGTGCCAGCAGCCCGGACAGGGTTCAGTTCTTC
CASSPDRVQFF
>TRBV25-1|-|TRBJ1-1|-
TGTGCCAGCAGTGTGGGCCGACGTGGCACTGAAGCTTTCTTT
CASSVGRRGTEAFF
>TRBV25-1|-|TRBJ2-2|-
TGTGCCAGCACCGGGAGCGCGAACACCGGGGAGCTGTTTTTT
CASTGSANTGELFF
>TRBV30|-|TRBJ1-1|-
TGTGCCTGGAGAAGGAGGGGCGTGATGAACACTGAAGCTTTCTTT
CAWRRRGVMNTEAFF
>TRBV11-3|-|TRBJ2-2|-
TGTGCCAGCAGCTTAGGCGGCTTCTTTGGGAGCGGGGAGCTGTTTTTT
CASSLGGFFGSGELFF
>TRBV7-2|-|TRBJ2-1|TRBD2
TGTGCCAGCAGCCATAGCGGGAGGGAGTACAATGAGCAGTTCTTC
CASSHSGREYNEQFF
>TRBV14|-|TRBJ1-2|-
TGTGCCAGCAGCCAAGAGGGAACAGGGCTATACAGCACCTTC
CASSQEGTGLYSTF
>TRBV9|-|TRBJ2-3|TRBD2
TGTGCCAGCAGCGTGGATACTAGCGGGGTCACAGATACGCAGTATTTT
CASSVDTSGVTDTQYF
>TRBV5-4|-|TRBJ1-1|TRBD1
TGTGCCAGCAGCTTGCAGGGGGCGCCGGGGACTGAAGCTTTCTTT
CASSLQGAPGTEAFF
>TRBV11-1|-|TRBJ2-1|TRBD2
TGTGCCAGCAGCCTTTTAAACCCAGCGGGGAGCTCCTACAATGAGCAGTTCTTC
CASSLLNPAGSSYNEQFF
>TRBV5-4|-|TRBJ2-7|TRBD2
TGTGCCAGCAGCCGGGGGACTACGCAATACGAGCAGTACTTC
CASSRGTTQYEQYF
>TRBV5-1|-|TRBJ2-3|-
TGCGCCAGCAGAGAGGGAACCAGGACAGATACGCAGTATTTT
CASREGTRTDTQYF
>TRBV12-5|-|TRBJ1-1|-
TGTGCTAGTGGTTTCCGAGGGGGCACTGAAGCTTTCTTT
CASGFRGGTEAFF